Listed below are T cell receptor beta chains from one sample, sequenced in a study of cytomegalovirus exposure and HLA in healthy donors. Method: immunoSEQ multiplex PCR; TCRdb's copy keeps in-frame clones and lacks some. The sample has about 150,000 clones, around 80% seen once. The sample consisted of PBMCs. These receptor sequences come from a young man in good health and CMV-seropositive. CDR3s include the opening cysteine and the closing phenylalanine or tryptophan. A D gene is named only where the DNA matches it firmly.

d_call v_call cdr3_aa
- TRBV25-1 CASSWTVNSDTQYF
TRBD2 TRBV5-1 CASSSLGGGNTGELFF
- TRBV7-9 CASTDDRSYEQYF
- TRBV2 CASSDRGGPVEQYF
- TRBV28 CASSLALGLGVAFF
- TRBV2 CASSEALLGGTQYF
- TRBV6-4 CASSKDLDGNSPLHF
TRBD2 TRBV29-1 CSVESAGEELFF
TRBD1 TRBV5-1 CASSAGTGNGELFF
- TRBV7-9 CASSFGPGVGTEAFF
TRBD2 TRBV6-5 CASSFRLAGAYEQYF
- TRBV7-2 CASSLVSGTDTQYF
- TRBV28 CASSSLYEQYF
- TRBV9 CASSVEVRADGYTF
- TRBV30 CAWSVAGSGELFF
- TRBV28 CASSPLDSYATNEKLFF
- TRBV11-2 CASSPGLTNTEAFF
- TRBV19 CASSVQGPGELFF
- TRBV6-6 CASSPQDTQYF
- TRBV5-1 CASSLGGYEKLFF
- TRBV7-9 CSSSATPGRAAGMNTEAFF
- TRBV4-3 CASSQGTGSGANVLTF
- TRBV19 CASSIQGHLYNEQFF
- TRBV5-6 CASSLASQRWALGSAPIF
- TRBV15 CATSSRGGDGYTF
- TRBV9 CASSVARQDTEAFF
TRBD2 TRBV11-3 CASSPGLPYEQYF
- TRBV27 CASSLGQTYEQYF
- TRBV27 CASSRPGTGELFF
- TRBV29-1 CSVGGQPGNYGYTF
TRBD1 TRBV7-9 CASSPGTADGNTIYF
- TRBV19 CASSGHHSYEQYF
TRBD1 TRBV29-1 CSVEGGQGADTQYF
- TRBV28 CASSPPDSAEETQYF
- TRBV12-5 CASATAGVGELFF